This T cell receptor beta chain was captured in a study of identical twins. Study observations and caveats: Out-of-frame TCR alpha sharing in monozygotic twins exceeded recombination model predictions.

This clonotype was seen repeatedly, ten times or more. Antigen unknown. Germline CDR1 and CDR2: DFQATT and SNEGSKA (reference sequence). CDR3 length equals 15 residues. V was trimmed by 6 bases and J by 2 bases, leaving 20 bases between them. cDNA molecules carried unique molecular identifiers, and template switching added a universal primer site. One entry per CDR3 protein results from TCRdb running MiXCR on the 5' RACE reads. The data contain 300,000 or so distinct CDR3 sequences, just under 9.5% of them singletons. This sample was also put to use in a study of yellow fever vaccine responses in identical twins. From that paper: Among the twins, the vaccine T cell response reportedly seemed partly convergent and partly personalized.

This clonotype was obtained from a woman in her late teens or twenties in good health. The V gene is TRBV20-1, the J gene TRBJ2-7, with D tentatively TRBD2 (6 bases). Sequenced: CD8+ T cells sorted from blood. CDR3 protein: CSAPDTGTGAYEQYF. The CDR3 DNA sequence: TGCAGTGCCCCCGATACGGGGACTGGGGCCTACGAGCAGTACTTC.